This TCR beta chain was retrieved from a study of T cells in Graves' hyperthyroidism and ophthalmopathy (dated by TCRdb to between 2019 and 2020). Study-wide context: Peripheral blood was collected at initial diagnosis, before any treatment. TCR V-J signatures able to tell the groups apart were searched for in a discovery cohort of some 97 patients, of whom approximately 40 had Graves' ophthalmopathy and some 60 had stable Graves' hyperthyroidism. Prospective prediction of ophthalmopathy was tested in an independent validation cohort of some 20 hyperthyroidism patients and roughly 16 patients who later progressed to ophthalmopathy. The 90 or so discovery patients were randomly split 7:3 into training and test sets. Thyroid tissue and blood T-cell repertoires from about 6 Graves' hyperthyroidism patients were also compared in the study. After sampling, hyperthyroidism patients received methimazole starting at 30 mg daily, and ophthalmopathy patients received high-dose intravenous methylprednisolone. According to the paper, TCR Vbeta CDR3 sequencing was carried out on 120 to 150 peripheral blood samples, which came from 40 to 45 ophthalmopathy, some 73 hyperthyroidism and around 17 progressor patients. Overall study outcomes, separate from this receptor: Most expanded thyroid clonotypes (frequency above 0.001) were also detected in blood, a finding suggesting that blood repertoires may reflect thyroid immune responses. In cross-validation, a model built on a 13 V-J signature told ophthalmopathy apart from stable hyperthyroidism with roughly 87% sensitivity and around 83% specificity, and in testing the same model reached 80%/75%. No statistical method was used to fix the sample size in advance, and group allocation was not hidden from the investigators. In validation, the model predicted progression to ophthalmopathy a median of approximately 6.6 months before onset, with 65% to 71% sensitivity and 72.22% specificity.

Ophthalmopathy patients had moderately to severely active disease, Clinical Activity Score of at least 3, NOSPECS grade of at least 4, and duration under 3 months. The study excluded patients with uncontrolled infections, other autoimmune diseases, pregnancy or lactation. Diagnoses were established on the basis of clinical symptoms, serum thyroxine and TRAb, thyroid ultrasound, and orbital computed tomography. Ficoll-Paque density gradient centrifugation was used to isolate PBMCs from approximately 10 ml of fresh peripheral blood. Total RNA was extracted with Trizol reagent, and quality was checked on an Agilent 2100 Bioanalyzer. The germline V gene (reference sequence) gives CDR1 as GTSNPN and CDR2 as SVGIG. Inclusive of the bounding cysteine and phenylalanine, the CDR3 is 12 residues long. Kept here is only the CDR3 DNA, which spans 36 bases and is read in frame from base 1. Trimming takes 8 bases from V and 0 bases from J, and the germline ends sit 10 bases apart.

TCR beta CDR3 regions were amplified from RNA transcripts. The TCR CDR3 was subjected to a first round of RT-PCR using the HTBI primer set and the Qiagen OneStep RT-PCR kit. Libraries were constructed in a second round of multiplex PCR, after which size selection and purification were carried out. Paired-end sequencing of the libraries was performed with 100 bp reads on an Illumina HiSeq2000. The authors' pipeline ran thus. Raw data were processed with SOAPnuke, discarding reads with adapters, uncalled bases, mean Phred below 15, or no exact constant-primer or identifier match. High-quality paired reads were merged using COPE v1.2.5, and each unique nucleotide sequence was defined as a clonotype. MiTCR v1.1 was used to align the clonotypes against IMGT TRBV, TRBD and TRBJ reference segments. The analysis was restricted to V-J combinations with a frequency above 0.0001, which together covered around 99% of the repertoires. A TCS score was defined as the ratio between F50 (clonal expansion) and ExV (chaos), using BLOSUM62-based TCRdist between CDR3 peptides within each V-J. Welch's t-statistics and random forest reduced 450 to 600 V-J features to some 14, which were used in a naive Bayes classifier (R e1071). TCRdb trimmed the raw reads at Q25, called clones with MiXCR and kept productive beta chains. Here each entry gathers all rows of one CDR3 protein and keeps the most common genes and DNA. These V and J calls rely on TCRdb rather than the paper's analysis. The sample table holds about half a million distinct CDR3 sequences, of which just under 20% were seen once. The ten largest make up 45% to 50% of the sample.

The sample holds many counts of this clonotype. The specificity of this receptor is unknown. Base qualities are missing; no much larger clone stands one base away. Input material: blood. This receptor chain uses TRBV30 and TRBJ1-1; the best D guess is TRBD1, with 6 bases matching. The receptor was derived from a man aged 40-49 years with Graves' ophthalmopathy. The CDR3 loop reads CARGQLNTEAFF. The DNA sequence is as follows: TGTGCCCGCGGACAGCTGAACACTGAAGCTTTCTTT.